The subject of this entry is one TCR beta chain. Germline V CDR1 and CDR2: LGHNA, YSLEER. This CDR3 has 15 amino acids. The V gene lost 0 bases and the J gene lost 7 bases, with 15 bases spanning the gap. This sample was included in a study of blood T cell repertoires in COVID-19. TCRdb's copy holds only in-frame clones and misses some; the assay was immunoSEQ multiplex PCR. Of roughly 180,000 clones detected, roughly 80% appear once; the ten largest clones hold 17%. The source is a man in his fifties or sixties with active or convalescent COVID-19. The sequenced sample was peripheral blood. The chain uses TRBV4-3 and TRBJ1-2; no clear D. CDR3: CASSQDWRAGSGYTF. Written as DNA, the CDR3 is TGCGCCAGCAGCCAAGATTGGCGCGCGGGGTCTGGCTACACCTTC.